The 23 T cell receptor beta chains reported below all come from one sample, sequenced in a study of shared clonotypes between healthy human individuals. It was CD45RO-negative cells, positively selected for CCR7, that made up naive CD8 cells, with terminally differentiated effector memory CD45RA+ cells excluded. The data were produced by immunoSEQ multiplex PCR, yet TCRdb's version contains in-frame clones alone and is incomplete. Found here are millions of clones, more than 85% of them singletons; the top ten hold 1.7%. Source material: naive CD8+ T cells from PBMCs. These receptors all come from a man between 18 and 35 years old in good health. Some clones in this sample may be carry-over from other donors' samples.

The CDR3: CASSPQGDLGTQYF. The CDR3 nucleotides are TGTGCCAGCAGCCCACAGGGGGACCTGGGGACCCAGTACTTC. This rearrangement joins TRBV7-2 to TRBJ2-5, with 8 bases that match TRBD1. The CDR3 contains 14 residues. CDR1 SGHTA and CDR2 FQGNSA come from the germline V gene. Losses at the gene ends were 5 bases for V and 7 bases for J; bases not matched to a gene: 9.

The chain combines TRBV13 with TRBJ2-2; TRBD2 might be the D (5 bases). The germline CDR1 and CDR2 sequences are PRHDT and FYEKMQ (reference sequence). The CDR3 extends over 13 amino acids. Between the trimmed V and J ends, which lost 4 bases and 5 bases, there was a span of 8 bases. This CDR3 is CASSSAGTGELFF. CDR3 DNA sequence: TGTGCCAGCAGCTCTGCGGGTACCGGGGAGCTGTTTTTT.

V and J are TRBV28 and TRBJ2-1, with TRBD2 matching 11 bases. Per germline, CDR1 MDHEN and CDR2 SYDVKM. The ends lost 5 bases at V and 5 bases at J; junction bases unmatched: 8. The CDR3 runs to 16 residues. CDR3 residues: CASSPDTSGGDNEQFF. The DNA of the CDR3 is TGTGCCAGCAGTCCAGACACTAGCGGGGGAGACAATGAGCAGTTCTTC.

This clone was observed a handful of times. The chain recombines TRBV27 with TRBJ2-7, with D possibly being TRBD1 (6 bases). This CDR3 is built from 13 residues. The V gene's germline CDR1 is MNHEY and CDR2 SMNVEV (reference sequence). V was cut by 3 bases and J by 3 bases, with 9 bases left in between. CDR3 coding DNA: TGTGCCAGCAGTTTGGACAGAAACTACGAGCAGTACTTC. Translated, it gives CASSLDRNYEQYF.

J is TRBJ1-2 and V is TRBV11-2; D is uncertain. Germline CDR1 SGHAT, CDR2 FQNNGV. V was clipped by 5 bases and J by 4 bases, with 17 bases between them. The CDR3 consists of 15 residues. The CDR3 DNA follows: TGTGCCAGCAGCCCCCCGGAAGGATGGGGCTATGGCTACACCTTC. This codes for CASSPPEGWGYGYTF.

This chain connects TRBV28 to TRBJ2-1, with D perhaps matching TRBD2 (5 bases). This CDR3 spans 16 amino acids. The ends were cut back, 4 bases at V and 5 bases at J, with 18 bases in the middle. Germline V gives CDR1 MDHEN, CDR2 SYDVKM. The CDR3 here is CASSSLFGGRNNEQFF. DNA for the CDR3: TGTGCCAGCAGTTCCCTCTTTGGCGGGCGAAACAATGAGCAGTTCTTC. The full variable domain, completed using reference TRBV28 and TRBJ2-1, is DVKVTQSSRYLVKRTGEKVFLECVQDMDHENMFWYRQDPGLGLRLIYFSYDVKMKEKGDIPEGYSVSREKKERFSLILESASTNQTSMYLCASSSLFGGRNNEQFFGPGTRLTVL.

This chain uses TRBV6-5 with TRBJ2-2, with D possibly called TRBD1 or TRBD2 (5 bases each). V lost 2 bases and J lost 5, with 15 bases in between. CDR3 length equals 16 residues. Looked up from germline, CDR1 is MNHEY and CDR2 is SVGAGI. The CDR3 region is CASSYPGDELTGELFF. CDR3 coding DNA: TGTGCCAGCAGTTACCCCGGGGACGAACTTACCGGGGAGCTGTTTTTT.

CDR3 protein: CASRPLFSSGNTEAFF. CDR3 DNA sequence: TGTGCCAGCAGACCCCTCTTTTCTTCCGGGAACACTGAAGCTTTCTTT. The V call is TRBV27, the J call TRBJ1-1; no firm D call. Germline loops: CDR1 MNHEY, CDR2 SMNVEV (reference sequence). This CDR3 region has 16 residues. V lost 6 bases and J 1 base, leaving 18 bases between the germline ends.

Of note for this clone: Other DNA sequences in this sample translate to the same CDR3. The chain joins TRBV7-9 to TRBJ2-1; 7 bases match TRBD1. CDR1 is SEHNR and CDR2 is FQNEAQ in the germline V gene (reference sequence). V was clipped by 4 bases and J by 0 bases; unmatched bases: 3. CDR3 size: 15 residues. The CDR3 nucleotides read TGTGCCAGCAGCTCCAGACAGGGCTCCTACAATGAGCAGTTCTTC. Its translation: CASSSRQGSYNEQFF.

The chain has TRBV7-9 and TRBJ2-1; D is possibly TRBD2 (6 bases). This CDR3 region has 14 residues. Germline V gene sequence: CDR1 SEHNR, CDR2 FQNEAQ (reference sequence). Trimming shortened V by 8 bases and J by 4 bases, and 15 bases separated the two germline ends. CDR3 in DNA: TGTGCCAGCTCGTCGGGAGTGAATTACAATGAGCAGTTCTTC. Its translation: CASSSGVNYNEQFF.

V and J are TRBV30 and TRBJ2-2; the match to TRBD2 covers 7 bases. After removal of 8 bases from V and 6 bases from J, the junction contained 6 bases not matched to a gene. This CDR3 comprises 12 residues. CDR1 and CDR2 (germline): GTSNPN, SVGIG (reference sequence). CDR3 bases: TGTGCCCGATGGGAGGGTGCCGGGGAGCTGTTTTTT. Translating gives CARWEGAGELFF.

This clone was seen more than once but under ten times. The rearrangement uses TRBV10-3 and TRBJ1-1; D uncertain. Germline loops: CDR1 ENHRY, CDR2 SYGVKD. The CDR3 contains 14 residues. Trimming left V 6 bases short and J 1 base short, with 12 bases between. For the CDR3, the DNA is TGTGCCATCAGAGAGAGGGCGGGGAACACTGAAGCTTTCTTT. Translated, it gives CAIRERAGNTEAFF.

The V and J genes are TRBV9 and TRBJ1-3, with unresolved D. The CDR3 spans 15 residues. Germline-derived CDR1 and CDR2 are SGDLS and YYNGEE. Trimming removed 0 bases at V and 0 bases at J, with 7 bases between. The CDR3 is CASSVAGYSGNTIYF. The CDR3 DNA sequence: TGTGCCAGCAGCGTAGCTGGGTACTCTGGAAACACCATATATTTT.

This clone was recorded only once. CDR3: CASSVSREAESSYEQYF. The DNA for the CDR3 is TGTGCCAGCAGTGTCTCGAGGGAAGCGGAATCCTCCTACGAGCAGTACTTC. The chain couples TRBV2 to TRBJ2-7, with D perhaps matching TRBD2 (5 bases). V shed 4 bases and J shed 0 bases, with 19 bases lying between them. CDR1 and CDR2 (germline): SNHLY, FYNNEI. The CDR3 covers 17 residues.

The CDR3 DNA reads TGCGCCAGCAGTCGGAACACCGGGGAGCTGTTTTTT. Its translation is CASSRNTGELFF. V and J are TRBV4-1 and TRBJ2-2; no reliable D call. Germline V gives CDR1 MGHRA, CDR2 YSYEKL. The CDR3 covers 12 residues. V gave up 6 bases and J gave up 1 base, with 3 bases separating them.

V is TRBV27 and J is TRBJ2-3; 7 bases agree with TRBD2. The CDR3 spans 19 residues. J lost 0 bases, V lost 3 bases, and 15 bases had no gene match. The V gene's germline CDR1 is MNHEY and CDR2 SMNVEV (reference sequence). The CDR3: CASSLFPPPLAASTDTQYF. The CDR3 coding sequence is TGTGCCAGCAGTTTGTTCCCCCCCCCTCTAGCGGCTAGCACAGATACGCAGTATTTT.

V and J are TRBV21-1 and TRBJ2-7; the table's D call, TRBD2, has no DNA check behind it. TRBV21-1 represents a pseudogene. This CDR3 is built from 16 residues. The CDR3 loop reads CASSRGGGLETYEQYF. For the CDR3, the DNA is TGTGCCAGCAGCCGAGGGGGGGGACTGGAGACCTACGAGCAGTACTTC.

The chain couples TRBV5-6 to TRBJ2-6; D not certain. The germline V and J ends were trimmed by 0 bases and 0 bases, with 4 bases remaining between them. The germline V gene has CDR1 SGHDT and CDR2 YYEEEE. The CDR3 runs 15 residues. DNA for the CDR3: TGTGCCAGCAGCTTGGAGTTCTCTGGGGCCAACGTCCTGACTTTC. It codes for CASSLEFSGANVLTF.

This sequence joins TRBV27 and TRBJ2-7; D might be TRBD1 (6 bases). CDR1 is MNHEY, CDR2 SMNVEV, per germline (reference sequence). V dropped 5 bases and J dropped 7 bases, with 12 bases sitting between them. CDR3 length equals 12 residues. The CDR3 loop is CASSRVRGEQYF. As DNA, the CDR3 is TGTGCCAGCAGTCGGGTTAGGGGGGAGCAGTACTTC.

The chain couples TRBV19 to TRBJ2-5; D not resolved. Germline V gives CDR1 LNHDA, CDR2 SQIVND (reference sequence). The V end lost 2 bases, the J end lost 2 bases, and 12 bases lay between the germline ends. This CDR3 is 15 amino acids long. Here the CDR3 DNA reads TGTGCCAGTAGTATATGGGCCACCTCTCAAGAGACCCAGTACTTC. Its protein is CASSIWATSQETQYF.

For the CDR3, the DNA is TGTGCCAGCAGCGTAGAAAGGGGGTACTACAATGAGCAGTTCTTC. Translating gives CASSVERGYYNEQFF. The chain is built from TRBV9 and TRBJ2-1; TRBD1 might be the D (6 bases). The germline V gene has CDR1 SGDLS and CDR2 YYNGEE. The CDR3 is 15 residues long. The V end lost 0 bases, the J end lost 3 bases, and 10 bases lay between the germline ends.

This CDR3 is CASLLVEQYF. The CDR3 DNA follows: TGTGCCAGTCTGCTAGTCGAGCAGTACTTC. This chain links TRBV2 with TRBJ2-7; D uncertain. Trimming took off 9 bases at V and 6 bases at J, with 9 bases between the two ends. CDR3 length equals 10 residues. Germline-derived CDR1 and CDR2 are SNHLY and FYNNEI.

The CDR3 region is CATAFKETQYF. CDR3 coding DNA: TGTGCCACCGCGTTTAAAGAGACCCAGTACTTC. The chain uses TRBV15 and TRBJ2-5; D gene uncertain. The germline V gene has CDR1 LNHNV and CDR2 YYDKDF (reference sequence). CDR3 length: 11 amino acids. The V and J ends lost 8 bases and 3 bases respectively, with 7 bases between them.